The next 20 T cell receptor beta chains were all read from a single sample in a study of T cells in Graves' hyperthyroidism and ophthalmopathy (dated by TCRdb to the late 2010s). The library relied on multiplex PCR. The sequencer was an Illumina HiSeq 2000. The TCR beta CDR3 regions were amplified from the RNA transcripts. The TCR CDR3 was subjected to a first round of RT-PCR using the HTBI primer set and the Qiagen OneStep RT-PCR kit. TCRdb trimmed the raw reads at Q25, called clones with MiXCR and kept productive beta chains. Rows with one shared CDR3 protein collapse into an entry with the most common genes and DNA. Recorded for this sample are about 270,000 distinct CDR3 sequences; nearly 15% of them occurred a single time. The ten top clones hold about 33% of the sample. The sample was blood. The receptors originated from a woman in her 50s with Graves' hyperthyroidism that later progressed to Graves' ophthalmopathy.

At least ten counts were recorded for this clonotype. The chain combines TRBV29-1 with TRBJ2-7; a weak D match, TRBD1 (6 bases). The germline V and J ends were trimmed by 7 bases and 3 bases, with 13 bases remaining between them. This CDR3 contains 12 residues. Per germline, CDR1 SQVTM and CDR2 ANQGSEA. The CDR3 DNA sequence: TGCAGCGGGAGAAGGACAGACTACGAGCAGTACTTC. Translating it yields CSGRRTDYEQYF.

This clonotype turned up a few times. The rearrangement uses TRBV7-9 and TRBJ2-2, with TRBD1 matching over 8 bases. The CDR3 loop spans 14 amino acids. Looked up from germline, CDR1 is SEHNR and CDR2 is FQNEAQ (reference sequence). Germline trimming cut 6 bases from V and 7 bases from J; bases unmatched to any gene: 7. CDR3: CASSGQGRGGELFF. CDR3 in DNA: TGTGCCAGCAGTGGACAGGGAAGGGGCGGGGAGCTGTTTTTT.

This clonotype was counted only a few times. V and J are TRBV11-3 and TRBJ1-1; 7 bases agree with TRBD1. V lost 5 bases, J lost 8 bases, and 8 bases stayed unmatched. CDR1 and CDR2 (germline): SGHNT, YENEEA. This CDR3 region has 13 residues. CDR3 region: CASSPSTGSEAFF. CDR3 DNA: TGTGCCAGCAGCCCCTCGACAGGGTCGGAAGCTTTCTTT.

The CDR3 DNA sequence: TGTGCCAGCAGATACAAACCTCGGGGAGGGGAGACCCAGTACTTC. It yields the protein CASRYKPRGGETQYF. This rearrangement joins TRBV27 to TRBJ2-5; 7 bases line up with TRBD2. CDR3 length: 15 residues. V shed 6 bases, J shed 5 bases, and the junction held 12 bases outside the gene matches. Germline assignment: CDR1 MNHEY and CDR2 SMNVEV (reference sequence).

The CDR3 DNA reads TGTGCCAGCAGCCCCCCTCGAGCGGGGCACACAGATACGCAGTATTTT. Its protein is CASSPPRAGHTDTQYF. This chain uses TRBV9 with TRBJ2-3, with 7 bases identical to TRBD2. This CDR3 spans 16 amino acids. Trimming at V came to 4 bases and at J to 2 bases, leaving 10 bases not matched to a gene. Per germline, CDR1 SGDLS and CDR2 YYNGEE.

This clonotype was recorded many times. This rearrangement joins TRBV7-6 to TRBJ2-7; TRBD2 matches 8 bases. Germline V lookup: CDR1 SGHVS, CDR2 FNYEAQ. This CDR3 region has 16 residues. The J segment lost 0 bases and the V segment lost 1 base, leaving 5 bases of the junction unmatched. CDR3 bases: TGTGCCAGCAGCTTAGGGCTAGCGGGTAGCTCCTACGAGCAGTACTTC. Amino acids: CASSLGLAGSSYEQYF.

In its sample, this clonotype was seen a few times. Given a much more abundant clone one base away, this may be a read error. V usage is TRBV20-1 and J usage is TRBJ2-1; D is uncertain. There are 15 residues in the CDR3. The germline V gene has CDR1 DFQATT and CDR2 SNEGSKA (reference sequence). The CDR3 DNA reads TGCAGTGCTGCCCGGCATTACCGAGGCTACGATGAGCAGTTCTTC. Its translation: CSAARHYRGYDEQFF.

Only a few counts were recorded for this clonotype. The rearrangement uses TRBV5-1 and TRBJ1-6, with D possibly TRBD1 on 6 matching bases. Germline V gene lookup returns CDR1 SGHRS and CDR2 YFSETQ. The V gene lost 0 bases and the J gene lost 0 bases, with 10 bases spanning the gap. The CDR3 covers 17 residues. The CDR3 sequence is CASSLEGGRSYNSPLHF. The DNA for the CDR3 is TGCGCCAGCAGCTTGGAGGGGGGCCGCTCCTATAATTCACCCCTCCACTTT.

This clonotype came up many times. This CDR3 reads CASSQQTQGAIEAFF. The CDR3 DNA is TGTGCCAGCAGCCAACAGACACAGGGGGCGATTGAAGCTTTCTTT. The V and J genes are TRBV3-1 and TRBJ1-1, with 9 bases matching TRBD1. V trimming: 2 bases; J trimming: 7 bases; junction bases outside the gene matches: 8. The CDR3 sequence is 15 residues long. Germline values: CDR1 LGHDT, CDR2 YNNKEL (reference sequence).

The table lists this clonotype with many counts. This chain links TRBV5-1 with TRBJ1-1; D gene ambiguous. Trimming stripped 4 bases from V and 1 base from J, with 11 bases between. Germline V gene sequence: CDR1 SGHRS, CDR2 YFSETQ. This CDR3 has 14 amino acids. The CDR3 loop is CASSPSQANTEAFF. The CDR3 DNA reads TGCGCCAGCAGCCCTTCTCAAGCGAACACTGAAGCTTTCTTT.

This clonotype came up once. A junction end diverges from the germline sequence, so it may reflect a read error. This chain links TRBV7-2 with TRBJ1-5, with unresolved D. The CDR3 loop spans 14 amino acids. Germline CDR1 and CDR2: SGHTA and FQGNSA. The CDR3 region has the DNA TGTGCCAGCACCTTACGGGGTGGCAATCAGCCCCAGCATTTT. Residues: CASTLRGGNQPQHF. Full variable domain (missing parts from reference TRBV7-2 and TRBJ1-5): GAGVSQSPSNKVTEKGKDVELRCDPISGHTALYWYRQSLGQGLEFLIYFQGNSAPDKSGLPSDRFSAERTGGSVSTLTIQRTQQEDSAVYLCASTLRGGNQPQHFGDGTRLSIL.

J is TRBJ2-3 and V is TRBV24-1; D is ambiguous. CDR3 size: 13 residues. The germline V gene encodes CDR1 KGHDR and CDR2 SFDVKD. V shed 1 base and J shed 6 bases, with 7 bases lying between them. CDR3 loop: CATSDLLIDTQYF. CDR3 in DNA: TGTGCCACCAGTGATTTATTGATTGATACGCAGTATTTT.

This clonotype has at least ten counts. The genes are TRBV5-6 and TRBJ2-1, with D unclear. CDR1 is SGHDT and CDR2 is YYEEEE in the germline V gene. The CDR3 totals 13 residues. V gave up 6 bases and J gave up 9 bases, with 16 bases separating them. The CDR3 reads CASTPLDTAEQFF. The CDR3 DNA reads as TGTGCCAGCACCCCCTTGGATACGGCTGAGCAGTTCTTC.

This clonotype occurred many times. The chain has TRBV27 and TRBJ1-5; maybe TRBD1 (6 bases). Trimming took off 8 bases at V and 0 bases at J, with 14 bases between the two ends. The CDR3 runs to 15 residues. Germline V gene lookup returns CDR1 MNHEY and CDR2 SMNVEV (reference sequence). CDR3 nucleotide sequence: TGTGCCAGCCGTCGACAGGCCTATAGCAATCAGCCCCAGCATTTT. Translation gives CASRRQAYSNQPQHF.

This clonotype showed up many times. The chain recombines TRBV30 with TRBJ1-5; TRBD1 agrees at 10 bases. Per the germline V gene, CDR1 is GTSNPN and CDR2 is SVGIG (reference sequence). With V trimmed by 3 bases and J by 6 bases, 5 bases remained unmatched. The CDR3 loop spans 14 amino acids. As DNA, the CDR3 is TGTGCCTGGAGCCGGGACAGGGGCGGTCAGCCCCAGCATTTT. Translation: CAWSRDRGGQPQHF.

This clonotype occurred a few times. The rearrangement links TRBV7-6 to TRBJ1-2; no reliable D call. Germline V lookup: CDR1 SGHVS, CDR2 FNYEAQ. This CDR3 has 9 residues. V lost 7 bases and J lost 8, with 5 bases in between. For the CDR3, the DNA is TGTGCCAGCATGAGCGGCTACACCTTC. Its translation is CASMSGYTF.

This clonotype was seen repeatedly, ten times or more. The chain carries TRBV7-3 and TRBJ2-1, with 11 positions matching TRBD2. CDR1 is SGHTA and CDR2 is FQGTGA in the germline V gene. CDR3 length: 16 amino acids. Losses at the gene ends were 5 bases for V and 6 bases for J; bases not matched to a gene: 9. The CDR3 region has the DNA TGTGCCAGCAGCAGCGAACTAGCGGGAGTAAGCAATGAGCAGTTCTTC. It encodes CASSSELAGVSNEQFF.

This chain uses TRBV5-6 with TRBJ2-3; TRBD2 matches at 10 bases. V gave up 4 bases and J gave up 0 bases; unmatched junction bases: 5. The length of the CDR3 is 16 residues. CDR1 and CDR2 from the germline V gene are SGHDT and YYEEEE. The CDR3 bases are TGTGCCAGCAGCCCCTCGACTAGCGGGAGCACAGATACGCAGTATTTT. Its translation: CASSPSTSGSTDTQYF.

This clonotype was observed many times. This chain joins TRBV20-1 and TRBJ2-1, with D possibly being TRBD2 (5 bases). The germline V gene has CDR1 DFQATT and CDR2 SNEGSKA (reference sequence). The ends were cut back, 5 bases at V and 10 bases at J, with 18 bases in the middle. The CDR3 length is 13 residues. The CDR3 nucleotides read TGCAGTGCTCAGATAGCGACTGGCGGGGAGCAGTTCTTC. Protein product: CSAQIATGGEQFF.

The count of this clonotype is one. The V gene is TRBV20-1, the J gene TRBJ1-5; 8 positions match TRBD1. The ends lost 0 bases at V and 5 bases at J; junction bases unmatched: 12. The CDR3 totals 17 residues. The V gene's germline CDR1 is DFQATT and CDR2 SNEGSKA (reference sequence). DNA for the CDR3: TGCAGTGCTAGAGATCGGGGGCGGACAGGGCGCGATCAGCCCCAGCATTTT. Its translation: CSARDRGRTGRDQPQHF.